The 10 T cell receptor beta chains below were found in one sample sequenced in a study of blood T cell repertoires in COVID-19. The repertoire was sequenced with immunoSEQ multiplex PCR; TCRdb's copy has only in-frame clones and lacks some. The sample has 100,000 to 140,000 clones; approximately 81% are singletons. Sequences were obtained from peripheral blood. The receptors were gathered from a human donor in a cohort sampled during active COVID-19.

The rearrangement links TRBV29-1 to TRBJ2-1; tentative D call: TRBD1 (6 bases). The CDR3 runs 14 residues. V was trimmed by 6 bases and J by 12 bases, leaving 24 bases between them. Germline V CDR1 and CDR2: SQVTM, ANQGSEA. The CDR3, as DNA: TGCAGCGTAAGAGGGGGACACCAATCAGGCGGGCAGTTCTTC. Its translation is CSVRGGHQSGGQFF.

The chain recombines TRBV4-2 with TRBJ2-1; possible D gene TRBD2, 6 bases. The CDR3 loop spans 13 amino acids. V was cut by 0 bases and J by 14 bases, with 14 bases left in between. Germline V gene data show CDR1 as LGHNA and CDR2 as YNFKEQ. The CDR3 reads CASSQDRGTPEFF. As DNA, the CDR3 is TGTGCCAGCAGCCAAGATAGAGGGACTCCCGAGTTCTTC.

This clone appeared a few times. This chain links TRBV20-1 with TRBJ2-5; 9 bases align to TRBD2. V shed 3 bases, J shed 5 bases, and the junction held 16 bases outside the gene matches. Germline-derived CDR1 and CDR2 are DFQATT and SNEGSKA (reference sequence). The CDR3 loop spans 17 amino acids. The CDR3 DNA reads TGCAGTGCTAGTCCCAGCGGGAGGTCGGTCGAGCGGGAGACCCAGTACTTC. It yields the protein CSASPSGRSVERETQYF.

The CDR3 nucleotides are TGTGCCAGCAGCCCCGCCGGGCAGGGGAACAATCAGCCCCAGCATTTT. This translates into CASSPAGQGNNQPQHF. This sequence joins TRBV7-2 and TRBJ1-5; tentative D call: TRBD1 (6 bases). CDR3 length: 16 residues. Trimming removed 5 bases at V and 3 bases at J, with 17 bases between. Germline V lookup: CDR1 SGHTA, CDR2 FQGNSA.

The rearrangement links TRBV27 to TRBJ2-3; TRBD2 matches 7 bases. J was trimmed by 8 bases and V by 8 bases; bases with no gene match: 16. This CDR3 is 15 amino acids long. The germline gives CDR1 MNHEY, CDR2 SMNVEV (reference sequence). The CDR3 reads CASEPQGGRRSTQYF. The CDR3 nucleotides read TGTGCCAGCGAACCGCAGGGAGGGCGCAGGAGTACGCAGTATTTT.

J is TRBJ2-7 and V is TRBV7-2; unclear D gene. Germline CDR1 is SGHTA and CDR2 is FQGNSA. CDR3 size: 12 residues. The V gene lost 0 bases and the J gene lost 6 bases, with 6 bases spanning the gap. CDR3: CASSLAAVEQYF. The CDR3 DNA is TGTGCCAGCAGCTTAGCTGCAGTCGAGCAGTACTTC. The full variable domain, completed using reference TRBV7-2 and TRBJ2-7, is GAGVSQSPSNKVTEKGKDVELRCDPISGHTALYWYRQSLGQGLEFLIYFQGNSAPDKSGLPSDRFSAERTGGSVSTLTIQRTQQEDSAVYLCASSLAAVEQYFGPGTRLTVT.

The CDR3 loop is CASSLASPGPLEQYV. CDR3 DNA sequence: TGTGCCAGCAGCTTAGCATCGCCAGGCCCCCTCGAGCAGTACGTC. The rearrangement joins TRBV7-9 to TRBJ2-7; D call uncertain. Germline CDR1 and CDR2: SEHNR and FQNEAQ (reference sequence). The CDR3 covers 15 residues. The germline V and J ends were trimmed by 0 bases and 6 bases, with 15 bases remaining between them.

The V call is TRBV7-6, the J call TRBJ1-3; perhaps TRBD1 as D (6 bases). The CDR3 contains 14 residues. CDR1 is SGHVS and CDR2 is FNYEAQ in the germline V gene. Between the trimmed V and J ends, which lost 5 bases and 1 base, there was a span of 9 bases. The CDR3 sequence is CASSRQESGNTIYF. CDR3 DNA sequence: TGTGCCAGCAGCAGACAGGAGTCTGGAAACACCATATATTTT.

In DNA form, the CDR3 reads TGTGCCAGCACCCCGGGAGGGTCCATAGGGACTGAAGCTTTCTTT. Protein sequence: CASTPGGSIGTEAFF. The chain has TRBV7-8 and TRBJ1-1, with D unclear. This CDR3 is built from 15 residues. With 7 bases removed from V and 5 bases from J, the gap between germline ends came to 20 bases. CDR1 is SGHVS and CDR2 is FQNEAQ in the germline V gene. Together with reference TRBV7-8 and TRBJ1-1, the CDR3 gives the full variable domain: GAGVSQSPRYKVAKRGQDVALRCDPISGHVSLFWYQQALGQGPEFLTYFQNEAQLDKSGLPSDRFFAERPEGSVSTLKIQRTQQEDSAVYLCASTPGGSIGTEAFFGQGTRLTVV.

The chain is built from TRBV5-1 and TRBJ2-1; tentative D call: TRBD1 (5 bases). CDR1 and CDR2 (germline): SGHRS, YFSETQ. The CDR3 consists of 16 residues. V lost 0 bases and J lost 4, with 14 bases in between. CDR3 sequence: CASSLVAGQVYNEQFF. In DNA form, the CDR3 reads TGCGCCAGCAGCTTGGTCGCAGGGCAAGTTTACAATGAGCAGTTCTTC.